These T cell receptor beta chains were read from a single sample in a study of shared clonotypes between healthy human individuals. This table comes from immunoSEQ multiplex PCR, and its TCRdb copy is limited to in-frame clones, with some not included. The table shows approximately 2.1 million clones, with just over 90% occurring only once. The material sequenced was naive CD4+ T cells from PBMCs. All receptors derive from a man between 18 and 29 years old in good health. Some clones in this sample may be carry-over from other donors' samples. Each CDR3 is given with its conserved first and last residue. D genes are given only for firm matches. Size is omitted from some rows. Given values are once, few, many or a class for expanded clones.

cdr3_length	d_call	v_call	j_call	clone_size	cdr3_aa	cdr3_nt
15	TRBD2	TRBV9	TRBJ2-5	.	CASSPRTSGEETQYF	TGTGCCAGCAGCCCGCGGACTAGCGGGGAAGAGACCCAGTACTTC
14	TRBD1	TRBV6-5	TRBJ1-1	.	CASRRDRGGGEAFF	TGTGCCAGCAGACGGGACAGGGGGGGCGGTGAAGCTTTCTTT
17	.	TRBV1	TRBJ2-3	.	CTSSQDGTRFSTDTQYF	TGCACCAGCAGCCAAGATGGGACGAGATTTAGCACAGATACGCAGTATTTT
13	.	TRBV7-9	TRBJ1-1	once	CASSPGSVTEAFF	TGTGCCAGCAGCCCCGGATCTGTCACTGAAGCTTTCTTT
17	TRBD1	TRBV28	TRBJ2-5	.	CASSYRIWDRDGETQYF	TGTGCCAGCAGTTACAGGATTTGGGACAGGGACGGAGAGACCCAGTACTTC
12	.	TRBV28	TRBJ1-3	.	CASSDQVNTIYF	TGTGCCAGCAGTGACCAAGTCAACACCATATATTTT
15	TRBD2	TRBV5-1	TRBJ2-2	.	CASSRASGSTGELFF	TGCGCCAGCAGTCGGGCTAGCGGGAGTACCGGGGAGCTGTTTTTT
14	TRBD2	TRBV25-1	TRBJ2-1	.	CASSPPWGGDEQFF	TGTGCCAGCAGTCCCCCCTGGGGGGGGGATGAGCAGTTCTTC
15	TRBD1	TRBV7-2	TRBJ1-2	.	CASSSSRDSAYGYTF	TGTGCCAGCAGCTCAAGCCGGGACAGCGCCTATGGCTACACCTTC
11	.	TRBV2	TRBJ2-7	few	CASSGPYEQYF	TGTGCCAGCAGCGGGCCCTACGAGCAGTACTTC
16	TRBD2	TRBV5-1	TRBJ2-7	.	CASSPRGGGPSLEQYF	TGCGCCAGCAGCCCCCGGGGGGGCGGCCCGTCCCTCGAGCAGTACTTC
15	.	TRBV6-4	TRBJ2-1	.	CASSARVDFYNEQFF	TGTGCCAGCAGCGCCCGGGTAGATTTCTACAATGAGCAGTTCTTC
13	TRBD2	TRBV7-6	TRBJ2-2	.	CASGPGGTGELFF	TGTGCCAGCGGCCCGGGGGGCACCGGGGAGCTGTTTTTT
15	.	TRBV30	TRBJ1-3	.	CAWSGPGATGNTIYF	TGTGCCTGGAGTGGACCTGGCGCGACTGGAAACACCATATATTTT